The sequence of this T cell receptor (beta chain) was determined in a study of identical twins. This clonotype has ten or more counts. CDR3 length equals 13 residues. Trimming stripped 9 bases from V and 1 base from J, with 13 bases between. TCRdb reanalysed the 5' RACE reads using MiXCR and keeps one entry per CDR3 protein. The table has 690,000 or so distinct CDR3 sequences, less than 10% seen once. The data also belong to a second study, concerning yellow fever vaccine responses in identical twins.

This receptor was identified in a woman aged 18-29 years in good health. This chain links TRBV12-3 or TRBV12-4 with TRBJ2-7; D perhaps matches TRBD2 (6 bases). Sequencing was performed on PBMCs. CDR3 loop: CASTERASYEQYF. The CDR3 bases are TGTGCCAGTACCGAGCGGGCATCCTACGAGCAGTACTTC.